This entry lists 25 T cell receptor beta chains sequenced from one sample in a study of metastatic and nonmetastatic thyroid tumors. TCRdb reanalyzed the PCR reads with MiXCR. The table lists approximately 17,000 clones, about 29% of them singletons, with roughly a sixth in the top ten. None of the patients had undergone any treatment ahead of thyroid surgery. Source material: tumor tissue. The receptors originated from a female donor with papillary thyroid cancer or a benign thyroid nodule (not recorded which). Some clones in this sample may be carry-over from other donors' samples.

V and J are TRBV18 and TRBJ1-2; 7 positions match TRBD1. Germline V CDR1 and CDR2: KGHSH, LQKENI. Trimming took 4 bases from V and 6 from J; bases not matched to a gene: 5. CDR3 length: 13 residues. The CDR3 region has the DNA TGTGCCAGCTCACTTGACAGGGCTGATGGCTACACCTTC. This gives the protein CASSLDRADGYTF.

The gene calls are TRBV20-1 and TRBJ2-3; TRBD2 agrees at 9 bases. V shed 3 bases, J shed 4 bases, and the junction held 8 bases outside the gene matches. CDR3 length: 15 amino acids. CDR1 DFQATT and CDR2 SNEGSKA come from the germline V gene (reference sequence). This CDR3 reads CSASFGVAGADTQYF. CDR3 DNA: TGCAGTGCTAGTTTTGGGGTAGCGGGAGCAGATACGCAGTATTTT.

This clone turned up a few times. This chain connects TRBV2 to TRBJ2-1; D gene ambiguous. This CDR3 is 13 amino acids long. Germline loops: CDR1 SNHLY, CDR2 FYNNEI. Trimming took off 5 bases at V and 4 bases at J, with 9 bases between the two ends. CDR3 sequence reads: CASSYYQYNEQFF. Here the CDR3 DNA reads TGTGCCAGCAGTTACTACCAATACAATGAGCAGTTCTTC.

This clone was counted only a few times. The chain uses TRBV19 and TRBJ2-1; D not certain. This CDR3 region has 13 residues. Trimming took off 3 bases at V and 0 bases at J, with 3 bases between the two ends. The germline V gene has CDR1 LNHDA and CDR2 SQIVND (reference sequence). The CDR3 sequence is CASSIPSYNEQFF. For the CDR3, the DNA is TGTGCCAGTAGTATTCCCTCCTACAATGAGCAGTTCTTC.

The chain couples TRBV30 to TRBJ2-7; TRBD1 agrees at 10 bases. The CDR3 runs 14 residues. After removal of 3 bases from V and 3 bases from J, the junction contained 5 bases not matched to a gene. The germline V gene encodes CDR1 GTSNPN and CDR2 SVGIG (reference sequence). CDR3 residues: CAWSDGTGDYEQYF. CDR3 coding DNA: TGTGCCTGGAGCGACGGGACAGGGGACTACGAGCAGTACTTC.

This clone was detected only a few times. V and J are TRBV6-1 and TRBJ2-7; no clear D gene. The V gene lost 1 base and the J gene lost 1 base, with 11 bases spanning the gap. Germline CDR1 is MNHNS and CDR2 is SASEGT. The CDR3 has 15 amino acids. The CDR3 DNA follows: TGTGCCAGCAGTGAAGATGGTGTAGAATCCTACGAGCAGTACTTC. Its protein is CASSEDGVESYEQYF.

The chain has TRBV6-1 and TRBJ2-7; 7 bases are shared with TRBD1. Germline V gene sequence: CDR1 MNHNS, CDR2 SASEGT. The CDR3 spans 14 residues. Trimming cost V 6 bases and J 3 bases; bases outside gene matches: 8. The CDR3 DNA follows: TGTGCCAGCAGCCCCGGGACAGCAAACTACGAGCAGTACTTC. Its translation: CASSPGTANYEQYF.

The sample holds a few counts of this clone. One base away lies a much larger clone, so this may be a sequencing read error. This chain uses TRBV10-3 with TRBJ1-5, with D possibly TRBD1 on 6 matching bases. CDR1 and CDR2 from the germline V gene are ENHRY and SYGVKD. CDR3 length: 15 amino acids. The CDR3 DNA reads TGTGCCATCAGCCCAGAGGGGGGAGGCAATCAGCCCCATCATTTT. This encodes CAISPEGGGNQPHHF.

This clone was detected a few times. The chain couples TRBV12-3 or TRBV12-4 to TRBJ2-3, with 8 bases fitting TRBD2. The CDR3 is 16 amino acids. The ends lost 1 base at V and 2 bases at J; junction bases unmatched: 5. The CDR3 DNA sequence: TGTGCCAGCAGTTTAGGGGTAGCGGGGTTCACAGATACGCAGTATTTT. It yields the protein CASSLGVAGFTDTQYF.

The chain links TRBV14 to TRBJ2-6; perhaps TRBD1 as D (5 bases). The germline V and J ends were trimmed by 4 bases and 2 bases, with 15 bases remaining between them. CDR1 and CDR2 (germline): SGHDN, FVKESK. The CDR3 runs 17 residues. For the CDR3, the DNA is TGTGCCAGCAGCCCCTCAACTGCAGGGCCTGGGGCCAACGTCCTGACTTTC. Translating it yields CASSPSTAGPGANVLTF.

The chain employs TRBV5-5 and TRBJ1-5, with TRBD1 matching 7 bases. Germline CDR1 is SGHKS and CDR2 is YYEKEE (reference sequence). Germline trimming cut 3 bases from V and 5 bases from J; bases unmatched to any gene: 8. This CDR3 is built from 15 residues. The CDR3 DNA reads TGTGCCAGCAGCTGGGTGGCAGGGGGGGATCAGCCCCAGCATTTT. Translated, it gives CASSWVAGGDQPQHF.

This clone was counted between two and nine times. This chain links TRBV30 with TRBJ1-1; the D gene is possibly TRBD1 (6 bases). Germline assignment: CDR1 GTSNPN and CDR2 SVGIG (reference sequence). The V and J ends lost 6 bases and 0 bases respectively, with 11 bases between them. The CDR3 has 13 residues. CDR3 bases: TGTGCCTGTAGGGGGGACCTGAACACTGAAGCTTTCTTT. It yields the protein CACRGDLNTEAFF.

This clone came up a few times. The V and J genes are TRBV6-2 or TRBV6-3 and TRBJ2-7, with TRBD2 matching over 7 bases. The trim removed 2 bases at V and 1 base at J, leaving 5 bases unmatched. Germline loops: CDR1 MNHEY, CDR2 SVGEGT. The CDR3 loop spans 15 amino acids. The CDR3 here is CASSYKGGRSYEQYF. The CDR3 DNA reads TGTGCCAGCAGTTACAAGGGAGGGCGTTCCTACGAGCAGTACTTC.

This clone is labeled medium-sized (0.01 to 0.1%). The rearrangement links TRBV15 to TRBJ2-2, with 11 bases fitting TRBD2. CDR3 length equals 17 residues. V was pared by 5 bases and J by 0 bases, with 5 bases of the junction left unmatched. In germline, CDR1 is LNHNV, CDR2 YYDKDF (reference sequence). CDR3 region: CATSDSGRAPNTGELFF. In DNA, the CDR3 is TGTGCCACCAGCGATAGCGGGAGGGCCCCGAACACCGGGGAGCTGTTTTTT.

The CDR3 protein is CASRLQSGTGVPYEQYF. For the CDR3, the DNA is TGTGCCAGCAGACTTCAATCCGGGACAGGGGTTCCCTACGAGCAGTACTTC. The chain employs TRBV27 and TRBJ2-7; 10 bases align to TRBD1. CDR1 is MNHEY, CDR2 SMNVEV, per germline (reference sequence). The CDR3 runs to 17 residues. Trimming removed 6 bases from V and 2 bases from J; junction bases left unmatched: 13.

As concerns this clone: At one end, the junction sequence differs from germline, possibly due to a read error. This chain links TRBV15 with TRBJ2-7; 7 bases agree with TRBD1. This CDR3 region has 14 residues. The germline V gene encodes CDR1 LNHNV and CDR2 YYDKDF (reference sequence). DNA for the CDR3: TGTGTCACCAGCAGCCGACAGGGAGACTACGAGCAGTACTTC. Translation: CVTSSRQGDYEQYF. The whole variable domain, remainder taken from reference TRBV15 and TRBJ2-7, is DAMVIQNPRYQVTQFGKPVTLSCSQTLNHNVMYWYQQKSSQAPKLLFHYYDKDFNNEADTPDNFQSRRPNTSFCFLDIRSPGLGDTAMYLCVTSSRQGDYEQYFGPGTRLTVT.

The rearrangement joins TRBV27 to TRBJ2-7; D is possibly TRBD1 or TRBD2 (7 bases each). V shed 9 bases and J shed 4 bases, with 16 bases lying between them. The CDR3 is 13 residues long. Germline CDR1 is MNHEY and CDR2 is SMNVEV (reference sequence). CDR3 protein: CASKREQGYEQYF. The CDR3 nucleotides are TGTGCCAGTAAGCGGGAACAGGGGTACGAGCAGTACTTC.

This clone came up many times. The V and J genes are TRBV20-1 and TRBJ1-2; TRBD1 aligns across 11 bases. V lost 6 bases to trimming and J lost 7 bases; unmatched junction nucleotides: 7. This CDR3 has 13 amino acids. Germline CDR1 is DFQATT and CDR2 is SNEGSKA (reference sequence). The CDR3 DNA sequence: TGCAGTGCCTACGGACAGGGGGCTGGTGGCTACACCTTC. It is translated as CSAYGQGAGGYTF.

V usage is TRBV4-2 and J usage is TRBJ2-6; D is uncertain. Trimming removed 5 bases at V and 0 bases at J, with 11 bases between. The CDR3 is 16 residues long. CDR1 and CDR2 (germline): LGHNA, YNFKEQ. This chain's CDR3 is CASSSDPFSGANVLTF. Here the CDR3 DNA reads TGTGCCAGCAGCTCCGACCCCTTCTCTGGGGCCAACGTCCTGACTTTC.

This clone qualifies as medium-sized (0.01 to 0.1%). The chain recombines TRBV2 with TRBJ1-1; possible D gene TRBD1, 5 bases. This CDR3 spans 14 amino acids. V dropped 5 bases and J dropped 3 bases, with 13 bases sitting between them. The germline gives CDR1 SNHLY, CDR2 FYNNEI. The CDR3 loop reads CASSKRLGDTEAFF. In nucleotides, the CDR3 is TGTGCCAGCAGTAAAAGGTTGGGGGACACTGAAGCTTTCTTT.

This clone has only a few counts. In DNA, the CDR3 is TGTGCCAGCAGTCCGGGCTCCTATGGCTACACCTTC. Its translation: CASSPGSYGYTF. V and J are TRBV12-3 or TRBV12-4 and TRBJ1-2; D unresolved. The V end was cut by 5 bases, the J end by 4 bases, with 8 bases between. This CDR3 has 12 amino acids.

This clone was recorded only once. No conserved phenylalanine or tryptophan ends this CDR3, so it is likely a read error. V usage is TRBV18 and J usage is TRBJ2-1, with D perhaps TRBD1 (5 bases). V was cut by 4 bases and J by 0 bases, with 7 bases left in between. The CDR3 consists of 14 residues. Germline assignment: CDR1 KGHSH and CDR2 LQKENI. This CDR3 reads CASSLTDSYNEQFL. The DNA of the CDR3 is TGTGCCAGCTCACTGACAGACTCCTACAATGAGCAGTTCCTC.

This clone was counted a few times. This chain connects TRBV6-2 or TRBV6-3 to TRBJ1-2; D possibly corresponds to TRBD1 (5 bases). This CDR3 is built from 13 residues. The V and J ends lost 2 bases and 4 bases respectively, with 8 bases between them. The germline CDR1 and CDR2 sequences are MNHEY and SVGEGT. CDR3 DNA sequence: TGTGCCAGCAGTTACACAGGAGCCTATGGCTACACCTTC. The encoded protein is CASSYTGAYGYTF.

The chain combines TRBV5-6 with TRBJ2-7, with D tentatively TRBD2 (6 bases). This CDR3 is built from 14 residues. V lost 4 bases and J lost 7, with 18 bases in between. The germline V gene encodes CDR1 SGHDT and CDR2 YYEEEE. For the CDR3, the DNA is TGTGCCAGCAGCCACCAGTTCGGAGGGAGGGAGCAGTACTTC. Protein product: CASSHQFGGREQYF. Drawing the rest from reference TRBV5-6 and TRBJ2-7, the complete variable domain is DAGVTQSPTHLIKTRGQQVTLRCSPKSGHDTVSWYQQALGQGPQFIFQYYEEEERQRGNFPDRFSGHQFPNYSSELNVNALLLGDSALYLCASSHQFGGREQYFGPGTRLTVT.

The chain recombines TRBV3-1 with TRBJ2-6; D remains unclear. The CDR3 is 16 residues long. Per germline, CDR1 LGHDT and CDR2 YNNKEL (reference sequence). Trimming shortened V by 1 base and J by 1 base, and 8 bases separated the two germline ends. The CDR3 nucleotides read TGTGCCAGCAGCCAAGTTCCGCGTTCTGGGGCCAACGTCCTGACTTTC. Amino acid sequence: CASSQVPRSGANVLTF.